This TCR beta chain is from a study of CD8+ T cells in alopecia areata. Extracted from the samples, RNA was reverse transcribed into cDNA to serve as the sequencing template. This table comes from immunoSEQ multiplex PCR, and its TCRdb copy is limited to in-frame clones, with some not included. This table has about 180,000 clones, roughly 46% appearing once. This CDR3 has 13 amino acids. V was pared by 7 bases and J by 1 base, with 10 bases between. CDR1 MNHEY and CDR2 SVGAGI come from the germline V gene. Described treatment: oral pan-JAK inhibitor, 5-10 mg twice daily. This clone came up a few times.

The sample consisted of CD8+ T cells sorted from blood, taken between weeks 51 and 52, from a patient treated with tofacitinib. This TCR derives from a human donor with alopecia areata. The gene calls are TRBV6-5 and TRBJ1-1; no firm D call. Written as DNA, the CDR3 is TGTGCCAGCATTGGCAGCCCGAACACTGAAGCTTTCTTT. Residues: CASIGSPNTEAFF.